The rows below give T cell receptor beta chains drawn from one sample of a study of blood T cell repertoires in COVID-19. Sequencing was performed with immunoSEQ multiplex PCR; in TCRdb, only in-frame clones are kept and a portion is missing. The sample comprises about 250,000 clones, around 86% of which are singletons, and around 6% rests with the top ten. Sequenced material: peripheral blood. These receptor sequences come from a woman over 75 with COVID-19, enrolled during active disease. The conserved cysteine and the conserved F or W are not part of the CDR3 here. The size of a clone is reported for some rows only, either as once, few or many, or as a class for expanded clones.

J gene | clone size | V gene | CDR3 protein
TRBJ2-1 | - | TRBV18 | ASSLYTSGSGGNEQF
TRBJ2-2 | - | TRBV24-1 | ATSGGTGNTGELF
TRBJ2-7 | - | TRBV27 | ASSLSAGPKQY
TRBJ2-1 | - | TRBV5-1 | ASSLLVNNEQF
TRBJ2-3 | once | TRBV28 | ASSLLSSGGLSRPY
TRBJ2-7 | few | TRBV7-2 | ASSLAGGDYEQY
TRBJ2-5 | - | TRBV4-1 | ASSHGLAGGNQETQY
TRBJ1-2 | once | TRBV19 | ASRTSGGGLYGYT
TRBJ1-1 | few | TRBV29-1 | SVEGETGGREAF
TRBJ1-2 | - | TRBV6-5 | ASDSYGYT
TRBJ2-7 | - | TRBV7-6 | ASSLNVDGFYEQY
TRBJ2-7 | - | TRBV6-2/TRBV6-3 | ASSTGTVSSYEQY
TRBJ2-2 | few | TRBV6-1 | ASSEVSGGAGELF
TRBJ1-2 | - | TRBV19 | ASAAGTTNYGYT
TRBJ2-7 | - | TRBV7-2 | ASSLGQGITYEQY
TRBJ2-3 | - | TRBV15 | ATSWDISTDTQY
TRBJ1-4 | - | TRBV11-2 | ASSLGAATNEKLF
TRBJ1-2 | - | TRBV5-6 | ASSATGNGNYGYT
TRBJ1-5 | - | TRBV6-2/TRBV6-3 | ASSYWAGGFGDQPQH
TRBJ1-3 | few | TRBV2 | ASTLTVGNTIY
TRBJ2-3 | - | TRBV7-3 | ASSFSGGTTDTQY
TRBJ1-3 | - | TRBV6-6 | ASSPAHSTRGNTGNTIY
TRBJ1-2 | - | TRBV9 | ASTGTGGGSNYGYT
TRBJ1-5 | once | TRBV5-1 | ASSLDSYSNQPQH
TRBJ2-1 | - | TRBV5-1 | ASSLQGNEQF
TRBJ2-1 | - | TRBV5-6 | ASSLIMSGQGNEQF
TRBJ2-6 | - | TRBV19 | ASGTVGANVLT
TRBJ2-4 | - | TRBV2 | ASSSQGLAENIQY
TRBJ2-3 | few | TRBV5-4 | ASSLYRAGVTDTQY
TRBJ2-5 | - | TRBV10-3 | AISEGRTGETQY
TRBJ1-6 | - | TRBV14 | ASSQGREGSPLH
TRBJ1-1 | - | TRBV5-1 | ASSLRPGGSVTEAF
TRBJ2-7 | few | TRBV5-1 | ASSPGGGTVGGEQY
TRBJ2-2 | - | TRBV2 | ASSEIRAAGTGELF
TRBJ1-5 | once | TRBV7-2 | ASSLAGAGNQPQH
TRBJ1-5 | - | TRBV6-1 | ASSEGHRESNQPQH
TRBJ1-1 | - | TRBV5-5 | ASSFDRGLNTEAF
TRBJ1-6 | - | TRBV6-6 | ATRGQTYNSPLH
TRBJ2-2 | - | TRBV11-2 | ASSLAGYGELF
TRBJ2-6 | - | TRBV19 | ASTPTGTPSGANVLT
TRBJ1-1 | - | TRBV5-1 | ASRDGAGSRNTEAF
TRBJ1-5 | - | TRBV2 | ASSDRGTGVGQPQH
TRBJ2-2 | - | TRBV5-1 | ASSLPPRGPSATGELF
TRBJ2-1 | - | TRBV4-1 | ASSQEGTSGGGEQF
TRBJ1-5 | - | TRBV18 | ASSPTGQSNQPQH
TRBJ1-2 | few | TRBV3-1/TRBV3-2 | ASSQMGTANYGYT
TRBJ2-2 | - | TRBV4-3 | ASSQDPDRTGELF
TRBJ1-3 | - | TRBV6-5 | ASGTGGSGNTIY
TRBJ1-3 | - | TRBV5-5 | ASSSQGGGHSGNTIY
TRBJ2-2 | once | TRBV11-2 | ASSLTGHPSNTGELF
TRBJ2-1 | - | TRBV27 | ASSLSTGNYNEQF
TRBJ2-2 | - | TRBV28 | ASSPQGQGQAGELF
TRBJ1-1 | - | TRBV5-1 | ASSQTGGNTEAF
TRBJ1-3 | - | TRBV19 | ASKRGTIY
TRBJ2-2 | - | TRBV2 | ASRGGAVNTGELF
TRBJ1-5 | - | TRBV2 | ASSAEGLSNQPQH
TRBJ2-7 | once | TRBV5-1 | ASSLGQGYYEQY
TRBJ1-2 | - | TRBV6-6 | ASSAGGQGSSNFVRGGYT
TRBJ2-3 | - | TRBV28 | ASRDPQGRTDTQY